The rows below give T cell receptor beta chains drawn from one sample of a study of cytomegalovirus exposure and HLA in healthy donors. Sequencing was performed with immunoSEQ multiplex PCR; in TCRdb, only in-frame clones are kept and a portion is missing. This table has fewer than 200,000 clones, about 83% appearing once. Material for sequencing was PBMCs. These receptors came from a woman in her 30s in good health and CMV-seronegative. The CDR3 runs from the conserved cysteine through the conserved F or W. A D gene is named only where the DNA matches it firmly. The listing skips clone size in some rows; elsewhere it reads once, few, many or a size class.

D,V,J,size,CDR3,DNA
TRBD1,TRBV25-1,TRBJ2-6,NA,CASRGQGASGANVLTF,TGTGCCAGCAGAGGACAGGGGGCGTCTGGGGCCAACGTCCTGACTTTC
NA,TRBV7-7,TRBJ1-5,NA,CASSSPPVRYSNQPQHF,TGTGCCAGCAGCTCCCCCCCTGTCAGATATAGCAATCAGCCCCAGCATTTT
NA,TRBV4-1,TRBJ1-1,few,CASSQGPAEAFF,TGCGCCAGCAGCCAAGGTCCAGCTGAAGCTTTCTTT
NA,TRBV12-5,TRBJ1-1,NA,CASGLDRDTGAFF,TGTGCTAGTGGTCTGGATCGGGACACGGGCGCTTTCTTT
TRBD2,TRBV10-3,TRBJ2-7,NA,CAIRAGGLDEQYF,TGTGCCATCCGGGCGGGGGGGCTCGACGAGCAGTACTTC
NA,TRBV19,TRBJ2-2,NA,CASSGSPNTGELFF,TGTGCCAGCAGCGGGTCACCGAACACCGGGGAGCTGTTTTTT
TRBD1,TRBV10-2,TRBJ1-6,few,CASSSTRQGSSYNSPLHF,TGCGCCAGCAGCTCCACGAGACAGGGGTCCTCCTATAATTCACCCCTCCACTTT
TRBD2,TRBV6-6,TRBJ2-5,NA,CASSYSVNGGETQYF,TGTGCCAGCAGTTACTCGGTTAACGGGGGGGAGACCCAGTACTTC
TRBD1,TRBV6-1,TRBJ1-3,few,CASKPGQGAGNTIYF,TGTGCCAGCAAGCCGGGACAGGGGGCAGGAAACACCATATATTTT
NA,TRBV5-8,TRBJ2-7,NA,CASSLHGDEQYF,TGTGCCAGCAGCTTGCACGGGGACGAGCAGTACTTC
TRBD1,TRBV28,TRBJ1-1,NA,CASSLFGRGLTEAFF,TGTGCCAGCAGTTTGTTCGGTAGGGGGCTGACTGAAGCTTTCTTT
NA,TRBV13,TRBJ1-4,few,CASSSTGNPKLFF,TGTGCCAGCAGCTCAACCGGGAACCCAAAACTGTTTTTT
NA,TRBV18,TRBJ1-5,NA,CASSRQQGNNQPQHF,TGTGCCAGCTCACGGCAACAGGGTAACAATCAGCCCCAGCATTTT
TRBD1,TRBV27,TRBJ1-5,NA,CASSPGTGWGPQHF,TGTGCCAGCAGCCCAGGGACAGGGTGGGGGCCCCAGCATTTT
TRBD1,TRBV7-2,TRBJ1-1,NA,CASSPGGYVTEAFF,TGTGCCAGCAGCCCAGGGGGTTACGTCACTGAAGCTTTCTTT
TRBD1,TRBV9,TRBJ1-3,NA,CASSPPQGVNSGNTIYF,TGTGCCAGCAGCCCCCCTCAGGGGGTGAACTCTGGAAACACCATATATTTT
NA,TRBV15,TRBJ2-2,NA,CATSRPRETGELFF,TGTGCCACCAGCAGACCGAGGGAGACCGGGGAGCTGTTTTTT
TRBD2,TRBV12-5,TRBJ2-6,NA,CASGLAPSLAASFSGANVLTF,TGTGCTAGTGGTTTGGCCCCGAGTCTAGCGGCCTCATTCTCTGGGGCCAACGTCCTGACTTTC
TRBD2,TRBV6-4,TRBJ2-1,NA,CASSDWGLAGAKSSYNEQFF,TGTGCCAGCAGTGATTGGGGACTAGCGGGAGCTAAAAGCTCCTACAATGAGCAGTTCTTC
TRBD2,TRBV18,TRBJ2-3,NA,CASSLRTSGVTDTQYF,TGTGCCAGCTCCCTCAGGACTAGCGGGGTCACAGATACGCAGTATTTT
TRBD1,TRBV6-5,TRBJ1-1,NA,CASSYLGGTGKTFF,TGTGCCAGCAGTTACTTAGGGGGGACAGGGAAAACTTTCTTT
TRBD1,TRBV4-3,TRBJ2-5,NA,CASSQTTGTGGLETQYF,TGCGCCAGCAGCCAGACTACCGGGACAGGGGGCCTGGAGACCCAGTACTTC
NA,TRBV5-4,TRBJ2-2,once,CASSRTRSTGELFF,TGTGCCAGCAGCCGGACACGATCCACCGGGGAGCTGTTTTTT
TRBD2,TRBV19,TRBJ2-7,NA,CASSGGGLAGRTTYEQYF,TGTGCCAGTAGCGGGGGGGGACTAGCGGGAAGAACCACCTACGAGCAGTACTTC
NA,TRBV2,TRBJ2-1,NA,CASSEWTYNEQFF,TGTGCCAGCAGTGAGTGGACATACAATGAGCAGTTCTTC
NA,TRBV28,TRBJ2-7,NA,CASKLREKYEQYF,TGTGCCAGCAAGTTACGAGAAAAGTACGAGCAGTACTTC
TRBD2,TRBV19,TRBJ2-1,NA,CASSIISGRVGNEQFF,TGTGCCAGTAGTATAATCAGCGGGAGAGTGGGTAATGAGCAGTTCTTC
NA,TRBV7-7,TRBJ2-5,NA,CASSLFAGEQETQYF,TGTGCCAGCAGCTTATTTGCCGGGGAACAAGAGACCCAGTACTTC
NA,TRBV7-9,TRBJ2-7,once,CASSSARSSSSSYEQYF,TGTGCCAGCAGCTCAGCTCGAAGCTCCTCGAGCTCCTACGAGCAGTACTTC
NA,TRBV7-9,TRBJ2-5,NA,CATGPLFPEETQYF,TGTGCCACTGGTCCGCTGTTCCCCGAGGAGACCCAGTACTTC
TRBD2,TRBV6-5,TRBJ2-1,few,CASSWTSGKAYNEQFF,TGTGCCAGCAGTTGGACTAGCGGGAAGGCCTACAATGAGCAGTTCTTC
NA,TRBV2,TRBJ2-7,NA,CASSDPGKEHYEQYF,TGTGCCAGCAGTGACCCAGGGAAAGAACACTACGAGCAGTACTTC
TRBD1,TRBV7-9,TRBJ1-4,few,CASSSLGTGEEKLFF,TGTGCCAGCAGCTCCTTGGGGACAGGGGAGGAAAAACTGTTTTTT
TRBD2,TRBV4-1,TRBJ2-1,NA,CASSQPTSGRALEQFF,TGCGCCAGCAGCCAACCGACTAGCGGGAGGGCCTTGGAGCAGTTCTTC
TRBD1,TRBV27,TRBJ1-1,NA,CASSLGQEGSTEAFF,TGTGCCAGCAGTTTGGGACAGGAGGGGAGTACTGAAGCTTTCTTT
NA,TRBV4-3,TRBJ2-3,NA,CASSQDASSPTDTQYF,TGCGCCAGCAGCCAAGATGCCAGTTCCCCCACAGATACGCAGTATTTT
TRBD1,TRBV5-1,TRBJ2-3,NA,CASTTGGDTQYF,TGCGCCAGCACCACAGGGGGAGATACGCAGTATTTT
TRBD1,TRBV7-9,TRBJ2-7,NA,CASSSHPDRGLVSEQYF,TGTGCCAGCAGCTCGCATCCGGACAGGGGGTTGGTCTCCGAGCAGTACTTC
NA,TRBV7-2,TRBJ2-1,NA,CASSKGAGATVNEQFF,TGTGCCAGCAGCAAAGGGGCGGGGGCCACCGTCAATGAGCAGTTCTTC
NA,TRBV9,TRBJ2-3,NA,CASSVGAVSTDTQYF,TGTGCCAGCAGCGTAGGGGCTGTGAGCACAGATACGCAGTATTTT
TRBD2,TRBV19,TRBJ2-1,few,CASSHTSGRSPEQFF,TGTGCCAGTAGCCACACTAGCGGGAGAAGTCCTGAGCAGTTCTTC
NA,TRBV10-2,TRBJ2-7,few,CASSTVSPYEQYF,TGCGCCAGCAGTACAGTCTCTCCCTACGAGCAGTACTTC
TRBD1,TRBV27,TRBJ1-2,NA,CASSTRQGRYGYTF,TGTGCCAGCAGTACACGACAGGGACGCTATGGCTACACCTTC
TRBD1,TRBV6-5,TRBJ2-3,few,CASRTRDRGTDTQYF,TGTGCCAGCAGGACCCGGGACAGGGGCACAGATACGCAGTATTTT
NA,TRBV19,TRBJ1-6,NA,CASSVIQGRGNSPLHF,TGTGCCAGTAGTGTCATACAGGGACGGGGTAATTCACCCCTCCACTTT
NA,TRBV5-6,TRBJ1-4,once,CASSSTGLTNEKLFF,TGTGCCAGCAGCAGCACAGGGTTGACTAATGAAAAACTGTTTTTT
NA,TRBV7-2,TRBJ2-5,NA,CASSPTMRETQYF,TGTGCCAGCAGCCCGACTATGCGGGAGACCCAGTACTTC
NA,TRBV18,TRBJ2-3,NA,CASSPLPRLSTDTQYF,TGTGCCAGCTCACCACTCCCTAGGCTAAGCACAGATACGCAGTATTTT